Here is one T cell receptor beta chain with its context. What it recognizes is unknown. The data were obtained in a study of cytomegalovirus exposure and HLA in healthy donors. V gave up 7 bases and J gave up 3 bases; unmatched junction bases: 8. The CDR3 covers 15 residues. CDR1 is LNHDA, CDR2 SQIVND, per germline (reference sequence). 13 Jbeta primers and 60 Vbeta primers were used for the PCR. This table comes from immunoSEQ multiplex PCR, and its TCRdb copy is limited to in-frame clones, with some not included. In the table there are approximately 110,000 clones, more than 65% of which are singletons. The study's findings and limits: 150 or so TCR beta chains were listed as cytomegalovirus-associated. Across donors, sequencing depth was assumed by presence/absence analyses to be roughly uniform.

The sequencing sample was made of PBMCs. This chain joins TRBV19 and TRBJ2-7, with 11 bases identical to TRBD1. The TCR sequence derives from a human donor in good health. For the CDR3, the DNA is TGTGCCAGTAAGGACCGGGACAGGGGGTTCTACGAGCAGTACTTC. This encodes CASKDRDRGFYEQYF.